The clone carrying this T cell receptor (beta chain) was seen a few times. This CDR3 contains 15 residues. Germline V gene sequence: CDR1 MNHNS, CDR2 SASEGT. Trimming left V 3 bases short and J 4 bases short, with 15 bases between. The data were taken from a study of blood T cell repertoires in COVID-19. As handled by the study authors: Quantification of nucleated cells was approximated via reference gene primer amplification. This table comes from immunoSEQ multiplex PCR, and its TCRdb copy is limited to in-frame clones, with some not included. The V and J calls and clone size are taken from that table; D and trimming were inferred from the DNA. There are fewer than 250,000 clones in the sample; 86% occur only once, and about 2.2% lies in the top ten.

The sequenced sample consisted of peripheral blood. The genes are TRBV6-1 and TRBJ1-2; D perhaps matches TRBD1 (6 bases). The receptor's source is a woman in her forties or fifties with acute or convalescent COVID-19. The CDR3 DNA reads as TGTGCCAGCAGTGAGGAGACAGGCACCTTCTATGGCTACACCTTC. Its translation: CASSEETGTFYGYTF.